Sequencing of this T cell receptor (beta chain) was carried out in a study of blood T cell repertoires in COVID-19 (dated by TCRdb to 2018 to 2021). As for the study more broadly: Collaborator samples came from the United States, Italy and Spain and covered acute and convalescent phases of COVID-19. The prospective study material was composed of cDNA or gDNA derived from T cells, B-cell-depleted T cells, or PBMCs. Deeply sampled blood TCRbeta repertoires from subjects exposed to, actively infected with, or recovered from COVID-19 were included in the dataset. A freely available public database, intended as a resource for researchers studying the immune response to SARS-CoV-2, is where the repertoires were released. The samples were drawn from the first 160 participants of the ongoing ImmuneRACE study and from 950 to 1,500 subjects provided by 6 global collaborators. Sample metadata almost always included a de-identified subject ID, COVID-19 status, age in years and sex. Where available, HLA class I and class II types were obtained from metadata supplied by the sample provider rather than from assay-based typing.

Collaborating institutions collected whole blood in K2EDTA tubes following their own protocols. For TCRbeta analysis, collaborators shipped samples in one of three forms: frozen whole blood, isolated PBMCs, or DNA extracted from either of those sample types. The investigation overall reported the following: Clinical and demographic metadata were provided uncurated, with the amount varying by source and participant.

A word on this clone: The antigen it binds to is not known. Base qualities are not at hand, and no much larger clone is one base apart.

TCRbeta CDR3 regions were amplified from genomic DNA by means of the immunoSEQ Assay, a bias-controlled multiplex PCR. The original methods were these. Nucleated cell counts per sample were estimated from amplification of reference gene primers within the assay. Sequence reads were collapsed and filtered to measure the absolute abundance of every unique TCRbeta CDR3 rearrangement. For each sample, productive Simpson clonality was calculated as the square root of Simpson's diversity index over productive rearrangements. The source is immuneACCESS, and TCRdb retained only in-frame sequences with V and J called. Part of the clones is not carried over; for the studies checked, unresolved V genes explain less than half of this, and the remainder is unexplained. D and trimming come from the DNA, and the V and J calls and clone size come from that table. Recorded for this sample are 200,000 to 250,000 clones; about 91% of them occurred a single time. The leading ten clones occupy approximately 1.2% of the sample.

Deletion took 7 bases off V and 4 bases off J, with a span of 14 bases between the germline ends. CDR3 length: 15 amino acids, cysteine to phenylalanine. The sequence is cut down to CDR3 DNA, 45 bases in frame from base 1. CDR1 and CDR2 were assigned from the germline V gene as SNHLY and FYNNEI. Sequencing was carried out using peripheral blood. The chain was built from TRBV2 and TRBJ2-6, with no reliable assignment of the D segment. This receptor was obtained from a man younger than 40 with acute or convalescent COVID-19. Here the CDR3 is given as CASTRRSGGANVLTF. Here is the DNA: TGTGCCAGCACCAGACGGAGTGGCGGGGCCAACGTCCTGACTTTC.